The T cell receptor (beta chain) described here comes from a study of blood T cells in healthy people across ages. Background on the study: About one barcoded beta molecule per two T cells was captured by template switching.

Then a second PCR, running roughly 6 to 11 cycles, was carried out with a sample-barcoded 5' primer and a J-beta primer mix. Each CDR3 protein is one row after TCRdb ran MiXCR on the 5' RACE reads. The sample contains 1,300,000 or so distinct CDR3 sequences, around 59% of which appear only once. Around 9.5 milliliters of peripheral blood were drawn from each donor. The amount of total RNA extracted per sample was at least 6 micrograms. V gave up 2 bases and J gave up 8 bases, with 12 bases separating them. The length of the CDR3 is 13 residues. The germline CDR1 and CDR2 sequences are MNHEY and SVGEGT. This clonotype was observed once.

The clonotype originates from a man aged 18 to 29 in good health. The chain has TRBV6-2 or TRBV6-3 and TRBJ1-2; D is undetermined. Material: blood. The CDR3 is CASSYEGDDGYTF. The CDR3 DNA sequence: TGTGCCAGCAGTTACGAGGGTGACGACGGCTACACCTTC.